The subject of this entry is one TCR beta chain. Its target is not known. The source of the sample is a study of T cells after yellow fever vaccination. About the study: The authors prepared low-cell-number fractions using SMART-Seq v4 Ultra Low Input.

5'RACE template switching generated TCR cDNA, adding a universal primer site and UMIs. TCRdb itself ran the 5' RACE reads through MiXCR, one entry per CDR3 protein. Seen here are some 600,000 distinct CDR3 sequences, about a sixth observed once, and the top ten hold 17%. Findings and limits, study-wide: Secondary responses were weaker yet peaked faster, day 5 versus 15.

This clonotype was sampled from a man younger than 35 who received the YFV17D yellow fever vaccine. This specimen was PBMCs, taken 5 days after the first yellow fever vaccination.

The CDR3, as DNA: TGTGCCAGCAGCTACTCAGGGGGTGTGGGCTACACCTTC. As protein: CASSYSGGVGYTF. The chain uses TRBV7-3 and TRBJ1-2; TRBD1 matches at 7 bases. CDR3 length equals 13 residues. J lost 8 bases, V lost 4 bases, and 7 bases had no gene match. Germline CDR1 SGHTA, CDR2 FQGTGA.